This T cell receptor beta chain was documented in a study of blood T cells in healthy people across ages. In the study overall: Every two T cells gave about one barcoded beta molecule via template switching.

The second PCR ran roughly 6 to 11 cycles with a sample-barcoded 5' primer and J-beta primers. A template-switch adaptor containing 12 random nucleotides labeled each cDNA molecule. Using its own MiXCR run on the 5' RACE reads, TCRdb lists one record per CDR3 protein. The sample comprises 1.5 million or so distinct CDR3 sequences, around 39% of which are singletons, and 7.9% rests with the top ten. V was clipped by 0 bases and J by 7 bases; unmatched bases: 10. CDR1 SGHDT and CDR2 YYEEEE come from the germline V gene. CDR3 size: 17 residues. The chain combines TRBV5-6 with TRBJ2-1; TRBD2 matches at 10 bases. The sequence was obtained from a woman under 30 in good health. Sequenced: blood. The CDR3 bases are TGTGCCAGCAGCTTGGTTTCGGCTAGCGGGAGTCGGAATGAGCAGTTCTTC. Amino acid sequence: CASSLVSASGSRNEQFF.